This entry features one T cell receptor (beta chain) sequence. The data were taken from a study of blood T cells in healthy people across ages. The use of a sample-barcoded 5' primer and a J-beta primer mix characterized a second PCR of about 7 to 12 cycles. TCRdb analysed the 5' RACE reads with MiXCR anew, one entry per CDR3 protein. The repertoire holds about 1.8 million distinct CDR3 sequences, with about 50% as singletons. The germline gives CDR1 MDHEN, CDR2 SYDVKM. The CDR3 is 12 amino acids. V shed 5 bases and J shed 6 bases, with 8 bases lying between them. This sequence originates from a woman aged 40 to 50 in good health. The chain carries TRBV28 and TRBJ1-5, with D unclear. Sequences were obtained from blood. CDR3 region: CASSVGPQPQHF. The CDR3 coding sequence is TGTGCCAGCAGTGTAGGCCCTCAGCCCCAGCATTTT.